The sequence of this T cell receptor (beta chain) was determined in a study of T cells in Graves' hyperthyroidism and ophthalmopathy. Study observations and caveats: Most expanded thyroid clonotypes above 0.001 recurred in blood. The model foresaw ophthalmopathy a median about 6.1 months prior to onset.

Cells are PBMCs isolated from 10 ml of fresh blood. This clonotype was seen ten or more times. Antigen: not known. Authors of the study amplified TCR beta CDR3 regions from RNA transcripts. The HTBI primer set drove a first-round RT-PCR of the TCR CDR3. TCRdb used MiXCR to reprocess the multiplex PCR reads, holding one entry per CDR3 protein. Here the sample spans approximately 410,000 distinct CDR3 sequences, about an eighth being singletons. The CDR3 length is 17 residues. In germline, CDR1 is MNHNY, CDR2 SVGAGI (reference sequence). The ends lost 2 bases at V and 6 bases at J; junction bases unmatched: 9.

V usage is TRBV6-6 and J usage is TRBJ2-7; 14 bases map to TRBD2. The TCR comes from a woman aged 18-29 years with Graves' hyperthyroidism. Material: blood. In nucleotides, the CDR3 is TGTGCCAGCAGTTACGACGGACTAGCGGGAGGAGAAGGCGAGCAGTACTTC. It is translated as CASSYDGLAGGEGEQYF.